The 3 T cell receptor beta chains below come from one sample, sequenced in a study of beta chain features in type 1 diabetes. Sequenced material consisted of expressed TCRB transcripts (all of the isolated RNA was reverse transcribed). Generated by immunoSEQ multiplex PCR, the TCRdb table keeps only in-frame clones and is missing some. The data show 310,000 or so clones, with 8% to 13% seen just once and 0.015% held by the top ten. Specimen: naive CD4+ T cells from blood. All receptors derive from a woman aged 25 to 39 in good health.

The sample holds a few counts of this clone. This rearrangement joins TRBV10-3 to TRBJ2-5; tentative D call: TRBD1 (5 bases). The CDR3 contains 14 residues. Between the trimmed V and J ends, which lost 0 bases and 4 bases, there was a span of 9 bases. Germline V gene sequence: CDR1 ENHRY, CDR2 SYGVKD. CDR3 residues: CAISESQGVETQYF. The CDR3 DNA reads as TGTGCCATCAGTGAGTCGCAAGGGGTAGAGACCCAGTACTTC.

The rearrangement joins TRBV5-1 to TRBJ2-4; weak D call: TRBD1 (6 bases). The length of the CDR3 is 13 residues. V shed 5 bases and J shed 8 bases, with 14 bases lying between them. The V gene's germline CDR1 is SGHRS and CDR2 YFSETQ. The CDR3 here is CASSKQGWDIQYF. CDR3 in DNA: TGCGCCAGCAGTAAACAGGGTTGGGACATTCAGTACTTC. Combining the CDR3 with reference TRBV5-1 and TRBJ2-4 gives the whole variable domain KAGVTQTPRYLIKTRGQQVTLSCSPISGHRSVSWYQQTPGQGLQFLFEYFSETQRNKGNFPGRFSGRQFSNSRSEMNVSTLELGDSALYLCASSKQGWDIQYFGAGTRLSVL.

In its sample, this clone was seen a few times. The chain has TRBV4-1 and TRBJ2-3; 14 bases match TRBD2. Trimming took 0 bases from V and 3 from J; bases not matched to a gene: 11. The CDR3 is 20 residues long. Germline V gene lookup returns CDR1 MGHRA and CDR2 YSYEKL. The CDR3, as DNA: TGCGCCAGCAGCCAAGACCCGGGACTAGCGGGAGTAGATGGGACAGATACGCAGTATTTT. It yields the protein CASSQDPGLAGVDGTDTQYF.